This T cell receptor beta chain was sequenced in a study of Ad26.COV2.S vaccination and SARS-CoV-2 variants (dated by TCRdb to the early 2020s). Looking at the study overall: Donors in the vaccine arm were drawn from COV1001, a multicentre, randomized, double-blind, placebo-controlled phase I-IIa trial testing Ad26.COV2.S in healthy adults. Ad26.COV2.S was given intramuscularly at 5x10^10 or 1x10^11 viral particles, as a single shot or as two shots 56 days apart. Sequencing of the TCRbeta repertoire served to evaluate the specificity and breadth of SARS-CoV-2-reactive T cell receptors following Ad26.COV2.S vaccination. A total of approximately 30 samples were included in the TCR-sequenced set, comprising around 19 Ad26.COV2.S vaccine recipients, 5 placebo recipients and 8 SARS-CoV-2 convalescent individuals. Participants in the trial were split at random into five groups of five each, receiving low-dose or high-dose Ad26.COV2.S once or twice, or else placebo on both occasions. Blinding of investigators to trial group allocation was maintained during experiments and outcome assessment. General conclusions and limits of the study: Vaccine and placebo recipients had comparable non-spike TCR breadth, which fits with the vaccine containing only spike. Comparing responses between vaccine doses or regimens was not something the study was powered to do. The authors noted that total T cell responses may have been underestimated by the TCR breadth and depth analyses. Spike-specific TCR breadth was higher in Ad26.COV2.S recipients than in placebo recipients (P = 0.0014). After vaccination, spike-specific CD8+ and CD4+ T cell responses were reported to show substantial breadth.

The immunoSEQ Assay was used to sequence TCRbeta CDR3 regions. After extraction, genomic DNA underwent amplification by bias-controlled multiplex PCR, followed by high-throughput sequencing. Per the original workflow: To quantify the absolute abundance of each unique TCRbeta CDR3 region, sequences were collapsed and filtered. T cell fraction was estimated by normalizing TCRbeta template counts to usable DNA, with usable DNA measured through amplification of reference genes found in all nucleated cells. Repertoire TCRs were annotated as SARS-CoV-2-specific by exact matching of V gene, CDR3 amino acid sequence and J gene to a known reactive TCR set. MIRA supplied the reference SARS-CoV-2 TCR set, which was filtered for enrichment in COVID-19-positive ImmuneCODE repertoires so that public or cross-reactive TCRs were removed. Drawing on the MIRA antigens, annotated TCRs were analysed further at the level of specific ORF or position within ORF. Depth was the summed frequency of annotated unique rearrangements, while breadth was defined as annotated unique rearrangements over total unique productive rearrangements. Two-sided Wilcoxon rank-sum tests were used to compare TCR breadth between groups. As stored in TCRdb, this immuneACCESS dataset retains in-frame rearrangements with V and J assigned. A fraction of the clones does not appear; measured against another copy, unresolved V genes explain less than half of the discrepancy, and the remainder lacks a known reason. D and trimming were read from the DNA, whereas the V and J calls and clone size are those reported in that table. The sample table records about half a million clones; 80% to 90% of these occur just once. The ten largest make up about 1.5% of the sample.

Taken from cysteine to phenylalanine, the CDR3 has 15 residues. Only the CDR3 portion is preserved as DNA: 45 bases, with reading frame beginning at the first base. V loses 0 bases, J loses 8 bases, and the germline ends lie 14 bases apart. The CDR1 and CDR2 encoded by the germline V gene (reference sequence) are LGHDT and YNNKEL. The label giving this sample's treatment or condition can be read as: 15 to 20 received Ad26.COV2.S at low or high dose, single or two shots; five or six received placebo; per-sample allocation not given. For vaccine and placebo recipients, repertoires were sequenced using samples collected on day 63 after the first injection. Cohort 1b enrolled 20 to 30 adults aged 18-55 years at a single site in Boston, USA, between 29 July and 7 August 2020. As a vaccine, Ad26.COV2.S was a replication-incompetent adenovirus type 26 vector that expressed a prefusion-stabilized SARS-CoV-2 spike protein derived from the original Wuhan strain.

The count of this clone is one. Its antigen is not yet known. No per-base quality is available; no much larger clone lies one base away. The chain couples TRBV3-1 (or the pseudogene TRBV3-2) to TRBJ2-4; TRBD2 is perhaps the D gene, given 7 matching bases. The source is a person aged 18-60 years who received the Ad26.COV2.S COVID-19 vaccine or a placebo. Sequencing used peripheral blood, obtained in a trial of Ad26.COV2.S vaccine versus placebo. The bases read TGTGCCAGCAGCCAAGAATACAGGGAGGGGGACATTCAGTACTTC. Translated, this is CASSQEYREGDIQYF.